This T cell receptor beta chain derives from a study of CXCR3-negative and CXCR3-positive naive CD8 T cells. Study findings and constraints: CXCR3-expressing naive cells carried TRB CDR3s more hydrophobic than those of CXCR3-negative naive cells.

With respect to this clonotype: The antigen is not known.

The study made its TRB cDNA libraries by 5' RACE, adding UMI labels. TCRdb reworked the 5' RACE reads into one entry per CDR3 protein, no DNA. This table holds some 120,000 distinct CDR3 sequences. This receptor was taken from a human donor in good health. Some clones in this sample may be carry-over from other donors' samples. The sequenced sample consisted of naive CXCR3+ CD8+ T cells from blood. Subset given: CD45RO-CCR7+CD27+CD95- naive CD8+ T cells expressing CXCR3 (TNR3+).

CDR3 region: CASTSWGGSQETQYF. The gene calls are TRBV19 and TRBJ2-5; TCRdb lists TRBD1, though no DNA is available to test this call. This CDR3 spans 15 amino acids. Germline CDR1 LNHDA, CDR2 SQIVND (reference sequence).